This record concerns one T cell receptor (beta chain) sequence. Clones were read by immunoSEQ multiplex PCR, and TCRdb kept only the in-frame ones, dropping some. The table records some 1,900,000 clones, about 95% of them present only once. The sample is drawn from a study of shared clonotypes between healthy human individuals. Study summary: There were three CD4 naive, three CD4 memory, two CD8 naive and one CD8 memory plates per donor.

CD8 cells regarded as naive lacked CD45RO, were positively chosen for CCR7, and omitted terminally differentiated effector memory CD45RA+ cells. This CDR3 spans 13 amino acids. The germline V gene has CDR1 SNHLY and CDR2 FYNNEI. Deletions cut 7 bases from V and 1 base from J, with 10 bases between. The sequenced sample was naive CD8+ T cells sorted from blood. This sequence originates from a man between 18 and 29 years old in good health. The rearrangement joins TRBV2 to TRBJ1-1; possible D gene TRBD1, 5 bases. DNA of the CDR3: TGTGCCAGCAAGCACGGGGCGAACACTGAAGCTTTCTTT. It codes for CASKHGANTEAFF.